The 11 T cell receptor beta chains presented below share a single source sample, sequenced in a study of blood T cell repertoires in COVID-19 (dated by TCRdb to the early 2020s). The library came from the immunoSEQ multiplex PCR assay. TCRdb holds this immuneACCESS table with in-frame rearrangements only. Some clones are missing; in checked studies, unresolved V genes explain under half, and the rest has no known cause. For this sample there are 45,000 to 65,000 clones; 70% to 85% appear just once. The ten largest clonotypes hold roughly 4% of the sample. Sequencing was done on a sample of peripheral blood. The receptors come from a man aged 55 to 70 with acute or convalescent COVID-19.

V gene TRBV19 combines with J gene TRBJ1-2; TRBD1 agrees at 10 bases. The V and J ends lost 5 bases and 7 bases, in that order; junction bases with no gene match: 7. This CDR3 comprises 14 residues. Germline loops: CDR1 LNHDA, CDR2 SQIVND (reference sequence). Here the CDR3 reads CASSLGTGVIGYTF. CDR3 DNA: TGTGCCAGTAGTCTGGGGACAGGGGTGATTGGCTACACCTTC. The full variable domain, rest sourced from reference TRBV19 and TRBJ1-2, is DGGITQSPKYLFRKEGQNVTLSCEQNLNHDAMYWYRQDPGQGLRLIYYSQIVNDFQKGDIAEGYSVSREKKESFPLTVTSAQKNPTAFYLCASSLGTGVIGYTFGSGTRLTVV.

This rearrangement joins TRBV19 to TRBJ2-3; 8 positions agree with TRBD1. Per germline, CDR1 LNHDA and CDR2 SQIVND (reference sequence). This CDR3 comprises 15 residues. V trimming: 1 base; J trimming: 4 bases; junction bases outside the gene matches: 4. In DNA, the CDR3 is TGTGCCAGTAGTATAGGCCCAGGGGGCTCAGATACGCAGTATTTT. Translated, it gives CASSIGPGGSDTQYF. Combining the CDR3 with reference TRBV19 and TRBJ2-3 gives the whole variable domain DGGITQSPKYLFRKEGQNVTLSCEQNLNHDAMYWYRQDPGQGLRLIYYSQIVNDFQKGDIAEGYSVSREKKESFPLTVTSAQKNPTAFYLCASSIGPGGSDTQYFGPGTRLTVL.

The CDR3: CASSFFVGQGRRVSYGYTF. The DNA for the CDR3 is TGTGCCAGCAGCTTCTTTGTGGGACAGGGGCGTCGGGTGTCCTATGGCTACACCTTC. The chain is built from TRBV7-6 and TRBJ1-2; TRBD1 agrees at 10 bases. The CDR3 length is 19 residues. Unmatched junction bases numbered 17, after V lost 3 bases and J lost 4 bases. Germline V gene data show CDR1 as SGHVS and CDR2 as FNYEAQ. Based on the CDR3 plus reference TRBV7-6 and TRBJ1-2, the full variable domain is GAGVSQSPRYKVTKRGQDVALRCDPISGHVSLYWYRQALGQGPEFLTYFNYEAQQDKSGLPNDRFSAERPEGSISTLTIQRTEQRDSAMYRCASSFFVGQGRRVSYGYTFGSGTRLTVV.

J is TRBJ1-1 and V is TRBV29-1, with TRBD1 identical over 7 bases. There are 11 residues in the CDR3. V gave up 7 bases and J gave up 4 bases; unmatched junction bases: 3. CDR1 is SQVTM and CDR2 is ANQGSEA in the germline V gene. The CDR3 nucleotides are TGCAGCGGCGGGACAGCCACTGAAGCTTTCTTT. As protein: CSGGTATEAFF.

The chain links TRBV6-6 to TRBJ2-1, with 10 positions matching TRBD2. This CDR3 has 15 residues. V shed 6 bases, J shed 8 bases, and the junction held 10 bases outside the gene matches. Germline assignment: CDR1 MNHNY and CDR2 SVGAGI (reference sequence). The CDR3 nucleotides are TGTGCCAGCAGCCAAGAGCGGGGGGGCCTCGATGAGCAGTTCTTC. The encoded protein is CASSQERGGLDEQFF.

The chain couples TRBV29-1 to TRBJ2-2; 7 bases align to TRBD2. The trim removed 8 bases at V and 4 bases at J, leaving 7 bases unmatched. The germline V gene has CDR1 SQVTM and CDR2 ANQGSEA. CDR3 length equals 13 residues. This chain's CDR3 is CSIMTSPTGELFF. CDR3 nucleotide sequence: TGCAGCATCATGACTAGCCCCACCGGGGAGCTGTTTTTT.

The chain employs TRBV27 and TRBJ1-2, with 7 bases matching TRBD1. The CDR3 spans 13 residues. The germline V gene encodes CDR1 MNHEY and CDR2 SMNVEV (reference sequence). V lost 7 bases and J lost 3; bases outside the gene matches: 5. CDR3 nucleotide sequence: TGTGCCAGCACGGGGCAGGGGGACTATGGCTACACCTTC. This gives the protein CASTGQGDYGYTF.

The chain joins TRBV19 to TRBJ2-7, with 8 positions matching TRBD1. The germline V gene encodes CDR1 LNHDA and CDR2 SQIVND (reference sequence). The CDR3 is made up of 14 amino acids. With 5 bases clipped from V and 0 bases from J, the junction kept 3 bases outside the gene matches. CDR3 region: CASSDRGSSYEQYF. CDR3 in DNA: TGTGCCAGTAGTGACAGGGGTAGCTCCTACGAGCAGTACTTC.

This chain uses TRBV18 with TRBJ2-1, with D hard to call. The CDR3 sequence is 14 residues long. Germline V CDR1 and CDR2: KGHSH, LQKENI. The V end was cut by 2 bases, the J end by 4 bases, with 9 bases between. In DNA, the CDR3 is TGTGCCAGCTCACCAGGTGGCAGTTACAATGAGCAGTTCTTC. Encoded protein: CASSPGGSYNEQFF.

This clone is a singleton in its sample. The chain recombines TRBV7-2 with TRBJ2-3; weak D call: TRBD2 (7 bases). Germline CDR1 and CDR2: SGHTA and FQGNSA. This CDR3 spans 13 amino acids. Trimming shortened V by 6 bases and J by 7 bases, and 14 bases separated the two germline ends. The CDR3 loop is CASRGGASHTQYF. The CDR3 nucleotides are TGTGCCAGCAGGGGGGGGGCGAGTCATACGCAGTATTTT.

The chain combines TRBV19 with TRBJ1-2; the D gene is possibly TRBD1 (5 bases). Germline-derived CDR1 and CDR2 are LNHDA and SQIVND (reference sequence). Trimming removed 4 bases from V and 4 bases from J, with 13 bases in between. This CDR3 contains 14 residues. CDR3 in DNA: TGTGCCAGTAGTACCCCGACAGCCTTCTATGGCTACACCTTC. It yields the protein CASSTPTAFYGYTF.